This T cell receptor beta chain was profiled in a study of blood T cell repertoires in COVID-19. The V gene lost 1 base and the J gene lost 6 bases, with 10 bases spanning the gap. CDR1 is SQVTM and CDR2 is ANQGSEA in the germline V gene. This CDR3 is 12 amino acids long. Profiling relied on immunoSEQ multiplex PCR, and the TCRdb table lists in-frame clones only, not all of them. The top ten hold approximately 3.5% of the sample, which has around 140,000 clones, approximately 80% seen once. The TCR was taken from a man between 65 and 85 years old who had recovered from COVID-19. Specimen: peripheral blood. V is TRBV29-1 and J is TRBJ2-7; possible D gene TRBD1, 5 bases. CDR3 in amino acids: CSVEGLDTEQYF. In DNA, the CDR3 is TGCAGCGTTGAAGGATTGGACACCGAGCAGTACTTC.